Listed here are 20 T cell receptor beta chains from one sample, sequenced in a study of beta chain features in type 1 diabetes listed by TCRdb under 2018. Libraries were built with the immunoSEQ multiplex PCR assay. The entire isolated RNA was reverse transcribed using the High Capacity cDNA Reverse Transcription Kit, and thus expressed TCRB transcripts were sequenced. As stored in TCRdb, this immuneACCESS dataset retains in-frame rearrangements with V and J assigned. A fraction of the clones does not appear; measured against another copy, unresolved V genes explain less than half of the discrepancy, and the remainder lacks a known reason. The sample table records around 340,000 clones; around 19% of these occur just once. The ten largest clones capture around 0.045% of the sample. Source material: naive CD4+ T cells from blood. This specimen's cell subset or site label, interpreted: true naive CD4+ T cells. Receptors originate from a woman younger than 30 in good health.

The rearrangement links TRBV5-1 to TRBJ2-2; 9 positions match TRBD2. This CDR3 is built from 15 residues. CDR1 and CDR2 from the germline V gene are SGHRS and YFSETQ. The ends lost 5 bases at V and 7 bases at J; junction bases unmatched: 9. CDR3 amino acids: CASREASGIGGELFF. DNA of the CDR3: TGCGCCAGCAGGGAGGCTAGCGGGATCGGCGGGGAGCTGTTTTTT. Complete variable domain (other parts from reference TRBV5-1 and TRBJ2-2): KAGVTQTPRYLIKTRGQQVTLSCSPISGHRSVSWYQQTPGQGLQFLFEYFSETQRNKGNFPGRFSGRQFSNSRSEMNVSTLELGDSALYLCASREASGIGGELFFGEGSRLTVL.

Comment on this clone: Other DNA sequences in the same sample also yield this CDR3. The chain combines TRBV5-1 with TRBJ2-5, with 11 bases identical to TRBD1. The V and J ends lost 4 bases and 5 bases, in that order; junction bases with no gene match: 4. Germline V CDR1 and CDR2: SGHRS, YFSETQ. The CDR3 is 14 amino acids. CDR3 sequence reads: CASSGGQGAETQYF. The CDR3 coding sequence is TGCGCCAGCAGCGGCGGACAGGGGGCGGAGACCCAGTACTTC.

The J gene is TRBJ1-4, the V gene TRBV11-2; D is perhaps TRBD1 (5 bases). With 3 bases removed from V and 8 bases from J, the gap between germline ends came to 13 bases. The length of the CDR3 is 14 residues. The germline gives CDR1 SGHAT, CDR2 FQNNGV. In nucleotides, the CDR3 is TGTGCCAGCAGCTTCACGGGGGTTAAGGAAAAACTGTTTTTT. Translation: CASSFTGVKEKLFF.

This clone showed up just a few times. The rearrangement uses TRBV2 and TRBJ1-4, with 8 bases fitting TRBD1. Unmatched junction bases numbered 10, after V lost 5 bases and J lost 14 bases. The germline V gene encodes CDR1 SNHLY and CDR2 FYNNEI. This CDR3 has 13 residues. The CDR3 DNA sequence: TGTGCCAGCAGTCCCCCAGGGGGCTGGGGGCTGTTTTTT. Its protein is CASSPPGGWGLFF. Full variable domain (missing parts from reference TRBV2 and TRBJ1-4): EPEVTQTPSHQVTQMGQEVILRCVPISNHLYFYWYRQILGQKVEFLVSFYNNEISEKSEIFDDQFSVERPDGSNFTLKIRSTKLEDSAMYFCASSPPGGWGLFFGSGTQLSVL.

This clone has more than one count but fewer than ten. This chain joins TRBV10-3 and TRBJ2-1, with D possibly being TRBD2 (6 bases). This CDR3 spans 13 amino acids. CDR1 and CDR2 from the germline V gene are ENHRY and SYGVKD. V shed 11 bases and J shed 1 base, with 12 bases lying between them. CDR3 loop: CAVWGESYNEQFF. DNA of the CDR3: TGTGCCGTCTGGGGGGAGTCCTACAATGAGCAGTTCTTC.

The rearrangement joins TRBV7-6 to TRBJ2-7, with a tentative D call TRBD2 (5 bases). V gave up 5 bases and J gave up 6 bases, with 17 bases separating them. The CDR3 loop spans 14 amino acids. Germline V gene data show CDR1 as SGHVS and CDR2 as FNYEAQ. The CDR3 region has the DNA TGTGCCAGCAGCCCACGGGGAAATTCGGCCGAGCAGTACTTC. Its protein product is CASSPRGNSAEQYF.

This rearrangement joins TRBV5-5 to TRBJ2-1; D not resolved. Trimming removed 0 bases from V and 0 bases from J, with 7 bases in between. This CDR3 spans 15 amino acids. Germline V gene lookup returns CDR1 SGHKS and CDR2 YYEKEE (reference sequence). This chain's CDR3 is CASSLGLGSYNEQFF. The CDR3 DNA reads as TGTGCCAGCAGCTTGGGGCTTGGCTCCTACAATGAGCAGTTCTTC.

CDR3 sequence (DNA): TGTGCCAGCAGCTTAGAGGGAGCGGTTACAGATACGCAGTATTTT. As protein: CASSLEGAVTDTQYF. The chain uses TRBV7-8 and TRBJ2-3; D possibly corresponds to TRBD2 (5 bases). V was shortened by 1 base and J by 3 bases, with 11 bases between the two germline ends. From germline, CDR1 is SGHVS and CDR2 FQNEAQ. The CDR3 length is 15 residues.

In its sample, this clone was seen a few times. The chain links TRBV7-9 to TRBJ1-4, with a possible D match to TRBD1 (6 bases). The CDR3 runs to 12 residues. The V gene's germline CDR1 is SEHNR and CDR2 FQNEAQ (reference sequence). The germline V and J ends were trimmed by 5 bases and 7 bases, with 8 bases remaining between them. The CDR3 nucleotides are TGTGCCAGCAGCCGGGACACTGAAAAACTGTTTTTT. Its translation: CASSRDTEKLFF.

This clone was counted only a few times. The chain carries TRBV29-1 and TRBJ2-7; D is undetermined. The CDR3 has 12 amino acids. The germline V gene encodes CDR1 SQVTM and CDR2 ANQGSEA. V shed 1 base and J shed 3 bases, with 7 bases lying between them. The CDR3 loop reads CSVEGQNYEQYF. CDR3 bases: TGCAGCGTTGAAGGCCAGAACTACGAGCAGTACTTC.

This clone turned up a few times. The rearrangement joins TRBV27 to TRBJ2-3; 13 bases fit TRBD2. Per germline, CDR1 MNHEY and CDR2 SMNVEV (reference sequence). After removal of 5 bases from V and 4 bases from J, the junction contained 12 bases not matched to a gene. The CDR3 loop spans 18 amino acids. In DNA, the CDR3 is TGTGCCAGCAGTCTCAGACTAGCGGGGGGCGAAGTACCAGATACGCAGTATTTT. It codes for CASSLRLAGGEVPDTQYF.

There are a few counts of this clone. V gene TRBV5-6 combines with J gene TRBJ1-2; 9 bases are a match to TRBD1. The CDR3 consists of 14 residues. The V gene end was trimmed by 4 bases and the J gene end by 8 bases; junction bases not matched to a gene: 9. The germline CDR1 and CDR2 sequences are SGHDT and YYEEEE. The CDR3 nucleotides read TGTGCCAGCAGCGGCCGGGACAGGGTATGGGGCTACACCTTC. Translated: CASSGRDRVWGYTF.

This clone turned up a few times. The V gene is TRBV5-1, the J gene TRBJ2-1, with D possibly matching TRBD1 (6 bases). Germline V gives CDR1 SGHRS, CDR2 YFSETQ. Trimming pared 7 bases from V and 2 bases from J, leaving 19 bases between. The CDR3 is made up of 16 amino acids. CDR3 sequence: CASSLRGTQTYNEQFF. The CDR3 region has the DNA TGCGCCAGCTCATTAAGGGGGACACAGACCTACAATGAGCAGTTCTTC.

This clone has just a few counts. The chain recombines TRBV27 with TRBJ1-2, with D unresolved. The CDR3 runs 15 residues. Trimming cost V 2 bases and J 0 bases, with 10 bases left between them. CDR1 is MNHEY, CDR2 SMNVEV, per germline (reference sequence). The chain's CDR3 is CASSLGGPANYGYTF. The CDR3 DNA reads TGTGCCAGCAGTTTAGGCGGCCCCGCTAACTATGGCTACACCTTC.

This clone was counted between two and nine times. The gene calls are TRBV4-2 and TRBJ2-6, with 8 bases matching TRBD1. The germline CDR1 and CDR2 sequences are LGHNA and YNFKEQ. Germline trimming cut 1 base from V and 10 bases from J; bases unmatched to any gene: 15. The CDR3 loop spans 18 amino acids. This chain's CDR3 is CASSQASGGQGGGNVLTF. For the CDR3, the DNA is TGTGCCAGCAGCCAAGCTTCTGGAGGACAGGGAGGAGGTAACGTCCTGACTTTC.

For the CDR3, the DNA is TGTGCCTGCAAAACGAAGACAGGGAACTCCTACGAGCAGTACTTC. Its protein product is CACKTKTGNSYEQYF. The chain uses TRBV30 and TRBJ2-7; 7 bases line up with TRBD1. There are 15 residues in the CDR3. V trimming: 6 bases; J trimming: 0 bases; junction bases outside the gene matches: 11. CDR1 and CDR2 (germline): GTSNPN, SVGIG (reference sequence). The complete variable domain, with remaining parts taken from reference TRBV30 and TRBJ2-7, reads SQTIHQWPATLVQPVGSPLSLECTVEGTSNPNLYWYRQAAGRGLQLLFYSVGIGQISSEVPQNLSASRPQDRQFILSSKKLLLSDSGFYLCACKTKTGNSYEQYFGPGTRLTVT.

The CDR3 DNA follows: TGTGCCAGCAGCGACCGACTAGCGGGTGTCCTTGGGGAGACCCAGTACTTC. It is translated as CASSDRLAGVLGETQYF. This chain joins TRBV7-2 and TRBJ2-5, with 10 bases fitting TRBD2. This CDR3 is built from 17 residues. Germline V gene data show CDR1 as SGHTA and CDR2 as FQGNSA. With V trimmed by 5 bases and J by 5 bases, 14 bases remained unmatched.

This clone has just a few counts. The chain combines TRBV5-1 with TRBJ2-1, with 10 bases matching TRBD2. The V gene end was trimmed by 8 bases and the J gene end by 3 bases; junction bases not matched to a gene: 5. This CDR3 region has 14 residues. Per germline, CDR1 SGHRS and CDR2 YFSETQ. CDR3 amino acids: CASAGLAVYNEQFF. The CDR3 bases are TGCGCCAGTGCCGGACTAGCGGTCTACAATGAGCAGTTCTTC.

J is TRBJ2-1 and V is TRBV14; 10 nucleotides line up with TRBD2. The CDR3 has 15 residues. Germline V gene lookup returns CDR1 SGHDN and CDR2 FVKESK. J gave up 5 bases and V 1 base, and 2 bases lay outside the gene matches. DNA of the CDR3: TGTGCCAGCAGCCAAGTACTAGCGGGAAACAATGAGCAGTTCTTC. Amino acids: CASSQVLAGNNEQFF.

The V gene is TRBV2, the J gene TRBJ2-5; 8 positions match TRBD2. CDR3 length: 14 amino acids. CDR1 SNHLY and CDR2 FYNNEI come from the germline V gene. The V and J ends lost 4 bases and 5 bases, in that order; junction bases with no gene match: 6. In DNA form, the CDR3 reads TGTGCCAGCAGTGCTAGCGGGCGTCCGGAGACCCAGTACTTC. Its protein product is CASSASGRPETQYF.